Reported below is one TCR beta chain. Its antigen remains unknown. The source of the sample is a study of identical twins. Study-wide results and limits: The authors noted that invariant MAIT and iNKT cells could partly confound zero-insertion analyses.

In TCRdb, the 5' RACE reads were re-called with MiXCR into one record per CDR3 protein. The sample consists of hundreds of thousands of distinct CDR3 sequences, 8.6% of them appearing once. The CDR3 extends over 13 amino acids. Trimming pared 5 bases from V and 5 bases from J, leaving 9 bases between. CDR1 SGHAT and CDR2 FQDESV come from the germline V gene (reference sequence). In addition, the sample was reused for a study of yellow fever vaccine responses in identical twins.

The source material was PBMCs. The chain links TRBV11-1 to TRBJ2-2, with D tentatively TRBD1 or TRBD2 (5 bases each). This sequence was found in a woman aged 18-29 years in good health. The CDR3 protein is CASSRGRTGELFF. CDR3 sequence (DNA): TGTGCCAGCAGCAGGGGACGGACCGGGGAGCTGTTTTTT.